This entry describes one T cell receptor (beta chain). This sample was taken from a study of T-cell reconstitution after alpha-beta-depleted transplantation in children. Unique molecular identifiers were incorporated during preparation of the TCRbeta library. TCRdb reprocessed the PCR reads via MiXCR and lists one record per CDR3 protein. The sample carries nearly 550,000 distinct CDR3 sequences, about 18% recorded once. Trimming pared 5 bases from V and 3 bases from J, leaving 8 bases between. CDR3 length: 12 residues. The chain joins TRBV12-3 or TRBV12-4 to TRBJ2-7; D unclear. Sample: PBMCs from the stem cell graft donor, taken from the stem cell graft. This clonotype originated in a human donor who donated a stem cell graft to a child with acute lymphoblastic leukemia. The CDR3 loop is CASSLHFYEQYF. The CDR3 DNA is TGTGCCAGCAGTCTCCACTTCTACGAGCAGTACTTC.